This TCR beta chain was identified during a study of blood T cell repertoires in COVID-19. Background on the study: Both acute and convalescent COVID-19 samples were obtained from the United States, Italy and Spain. The analysed material was cDNA or gDNA that came from T cells, B-cell-depleted T cells, or PBMCs.

Followed over time, Seattle patients had been enrolled while infection was active. The authors' processing: Estimated nucleated cell counts came from reference gene primer amplification. Sequenced by immunoSEQ multiplex PCR; TCRdb stores in-frame clones only, minus some. V, J and clone size are taken as reported in that table, and D and trimming were inferred from the DNA itself. Of roughly 100,000 clones in the sample, around 90% were seen once. Germline V gene lookup returns CDR1 MNHEY and CDR2 SVGAGI. The CDR3 extends over 15 amino acids. The V and J ends lost 6 bases and 0 bases respectively, with 9 bases between them.

This clonotype originated in a woman between 45 and 65 years old with COVID-19, enrolled during active disease. The source material was peripheral blood. The rearrangement uses TRBV6-5 and TRBJ2-6, with a possible D match to TRBD2 (5 bases). The chain's CDR3 is CASSKAGSGANVLTF. The CDR3 nucleotides read TGTGCCAGCAGCAAGGCGGGCTCTGGGGCCAACGTCCTGACTTTC.